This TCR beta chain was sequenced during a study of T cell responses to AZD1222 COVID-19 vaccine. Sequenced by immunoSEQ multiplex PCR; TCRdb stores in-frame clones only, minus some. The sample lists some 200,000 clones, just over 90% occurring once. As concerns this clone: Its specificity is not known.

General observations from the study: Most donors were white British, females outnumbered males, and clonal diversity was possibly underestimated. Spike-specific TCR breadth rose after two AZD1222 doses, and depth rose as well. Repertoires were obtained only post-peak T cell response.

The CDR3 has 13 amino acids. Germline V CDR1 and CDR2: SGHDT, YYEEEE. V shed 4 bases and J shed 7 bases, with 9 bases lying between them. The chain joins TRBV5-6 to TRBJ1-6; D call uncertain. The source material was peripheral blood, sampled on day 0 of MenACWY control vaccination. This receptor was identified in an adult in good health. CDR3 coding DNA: TGTGCCAGCAGCCGTACTGAGAATTCACCCCTCCACTTT. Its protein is CASSRTENSPLHF.